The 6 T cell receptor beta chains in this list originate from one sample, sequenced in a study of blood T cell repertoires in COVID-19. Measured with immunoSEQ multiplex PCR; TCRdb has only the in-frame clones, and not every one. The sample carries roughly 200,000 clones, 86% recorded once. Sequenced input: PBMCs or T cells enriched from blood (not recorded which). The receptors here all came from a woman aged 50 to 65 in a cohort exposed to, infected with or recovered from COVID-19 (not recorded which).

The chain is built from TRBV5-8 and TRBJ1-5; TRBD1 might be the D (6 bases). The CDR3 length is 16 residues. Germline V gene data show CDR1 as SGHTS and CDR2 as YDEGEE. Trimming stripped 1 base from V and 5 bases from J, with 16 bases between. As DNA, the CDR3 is TGTGCCAGCAGCTTGTTGGGACAACCGTCGGATCAGCCCCAGCATTTT. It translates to CASSLLGQPSDQPQHF.

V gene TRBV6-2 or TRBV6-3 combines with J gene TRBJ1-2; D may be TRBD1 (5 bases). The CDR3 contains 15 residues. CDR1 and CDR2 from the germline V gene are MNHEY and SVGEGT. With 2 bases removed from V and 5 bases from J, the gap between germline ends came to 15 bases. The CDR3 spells CASSYGTGRTYGYTF. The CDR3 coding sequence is TGTGCCAGCAGTTACGGTACAGGTCGGACGTATGGCTACACCTTC.

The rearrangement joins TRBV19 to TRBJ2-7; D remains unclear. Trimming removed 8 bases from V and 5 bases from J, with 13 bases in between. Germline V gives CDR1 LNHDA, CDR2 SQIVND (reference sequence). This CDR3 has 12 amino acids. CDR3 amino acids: CASLGWANEQYF. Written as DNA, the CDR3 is TGTGCCAGTCTCGGCTGGGCCAACGAGCAGTACTTC.

The DNA for the CDR3 is TGCGCCAGCAGCCAAGGCACGCCCTTAGAGGGAAACACCATATATTTT. Its translation is CASSQGTPLEGNTIYF. The chain couples TRBV4-3 to TRBJ1-3; D is unclear. The ends were cut back, 1 base at V and 4 bases at J, with 14 bases in the middle. There are 16 residues in the CDR3. Germline values: CDR1 LGHNA, CDR2 YSLEER.

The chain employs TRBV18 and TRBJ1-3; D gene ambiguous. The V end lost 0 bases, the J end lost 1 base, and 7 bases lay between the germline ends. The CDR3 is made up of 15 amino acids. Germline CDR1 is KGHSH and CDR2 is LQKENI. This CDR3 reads CASSPPSSSGNTIYF. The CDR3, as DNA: TGTGCCAGCTCACCACCGTCTAGTTCTGGAAACACCATATATTTT. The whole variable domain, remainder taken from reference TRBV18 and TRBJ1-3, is NAGVMQNPRHLVRRRGQEARLRCSPMKGHSHVYWYRQLPEEGLKFMVYLQKENIIDESGMPKERFSAEFPKEGPSILRIQQVVRGDSAAYFCASSPPSSSGNTIYFGEGSWLTVV.

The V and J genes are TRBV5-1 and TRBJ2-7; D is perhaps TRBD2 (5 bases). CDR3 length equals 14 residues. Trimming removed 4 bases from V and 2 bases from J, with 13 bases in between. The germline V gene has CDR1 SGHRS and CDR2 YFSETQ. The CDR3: CASSADGGPYEQYF. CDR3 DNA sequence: TGCGCCAGCAGCGCGGACGGAGGACCCTACGAGCAGTACTTC.